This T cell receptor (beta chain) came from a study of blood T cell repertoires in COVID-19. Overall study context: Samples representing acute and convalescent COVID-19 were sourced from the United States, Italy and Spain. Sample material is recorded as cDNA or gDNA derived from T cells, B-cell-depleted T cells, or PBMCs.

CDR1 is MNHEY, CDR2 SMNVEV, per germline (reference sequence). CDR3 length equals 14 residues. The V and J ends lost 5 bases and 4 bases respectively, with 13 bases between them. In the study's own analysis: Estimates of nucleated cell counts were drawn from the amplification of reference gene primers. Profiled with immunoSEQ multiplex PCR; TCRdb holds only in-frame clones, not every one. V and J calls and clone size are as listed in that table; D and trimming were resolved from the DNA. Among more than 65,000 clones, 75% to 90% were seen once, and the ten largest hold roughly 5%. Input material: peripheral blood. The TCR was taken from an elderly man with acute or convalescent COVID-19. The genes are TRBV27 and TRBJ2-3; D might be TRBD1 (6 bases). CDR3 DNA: TGTGCCAGCAGTCCCTCCGACAGGTCAGATACGCAGTATTTT. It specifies CASSPSDRSDTQYF.